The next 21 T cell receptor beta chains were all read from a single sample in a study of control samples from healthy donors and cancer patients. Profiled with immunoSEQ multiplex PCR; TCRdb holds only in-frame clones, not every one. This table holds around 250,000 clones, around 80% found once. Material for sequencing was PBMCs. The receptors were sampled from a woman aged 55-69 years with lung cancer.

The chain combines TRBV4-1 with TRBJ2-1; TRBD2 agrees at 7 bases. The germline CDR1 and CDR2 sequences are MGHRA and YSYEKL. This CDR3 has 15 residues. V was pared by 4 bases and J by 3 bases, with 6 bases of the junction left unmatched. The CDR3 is CASSPLGGGYNEQFF. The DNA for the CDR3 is TGCGCCAGCAGCCCCCTGGGGGGGGGCTACAATGAGCAGTTCTTC.

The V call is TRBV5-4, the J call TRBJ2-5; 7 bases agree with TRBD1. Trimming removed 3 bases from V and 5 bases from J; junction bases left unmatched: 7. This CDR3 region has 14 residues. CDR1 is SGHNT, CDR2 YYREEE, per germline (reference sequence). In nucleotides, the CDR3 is TGTGCCAGCAGCTCCGCCGGGACAGACGAGACCCAGTACTTC. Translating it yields CASSSAGTDETQYF.

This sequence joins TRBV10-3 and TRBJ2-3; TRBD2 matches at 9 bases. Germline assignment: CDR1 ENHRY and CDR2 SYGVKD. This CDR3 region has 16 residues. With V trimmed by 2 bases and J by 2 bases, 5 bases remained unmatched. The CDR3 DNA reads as TGTGCCATCAGTGAGATGCTAGCGGGGACCACAGATACGCAGTATTTT. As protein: CAISEMLAGTTDTQYF.

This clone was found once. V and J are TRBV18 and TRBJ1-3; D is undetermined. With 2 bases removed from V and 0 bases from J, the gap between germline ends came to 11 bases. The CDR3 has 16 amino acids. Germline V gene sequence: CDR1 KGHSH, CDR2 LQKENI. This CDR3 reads CASSPSYGRSGNTIYF. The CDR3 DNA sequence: TGTGCCAGCTCACCATCCTATGGTCGCTCTGGAAACACCATATATTTT.

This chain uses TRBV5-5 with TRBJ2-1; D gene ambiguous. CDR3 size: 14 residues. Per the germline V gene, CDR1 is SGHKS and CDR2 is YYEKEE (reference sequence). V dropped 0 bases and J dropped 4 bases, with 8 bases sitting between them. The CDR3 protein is CASSLVPEYNEQFF. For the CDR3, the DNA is TGTGCCAGCAGCTTGGTCCCGGAGTACAATGAGCAGTTCTTC. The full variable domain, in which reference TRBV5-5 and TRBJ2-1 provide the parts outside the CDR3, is DAGVTQSPTHLIKTRGQQVTLRCSPISGHKSVSWYQQVLGQGPQFIFQYYEKEERGRGNFPDRFSARQFPNYSSELNVNALLLGDSALYLCASSLVPEYNEQFFGPGTRLTVL.

DNA of the CDR3: TGTGCCAGCAGCTTGGAACAGTCAGGGGAGCTGTTTTTT. This sequence encodes CASSLEQSGELFF. The V and J genes are TRBV5-4 and TRBJ2-2; no firm D call. This CDR3 is built from 13 residues. The germline CDR1 and CDR2 sequences are SGHNT and YYREEE (reference sequence). V was pared by 0 bases and J by 8 bases, with 8 bases between. The complete variable domain, with remaining parts taken from reference TRBV5-4 and TRBJ2-2, reads ETGVTQSPTHLIKTRGQQVTLRCSSQSGHNTVSWYQQALGQGPQFIFQYYREEENGRGNFPPRFSGLQFPNYSSELNVNALELDDSALYLCASSLEQSGELFFGEGSRLTVL.

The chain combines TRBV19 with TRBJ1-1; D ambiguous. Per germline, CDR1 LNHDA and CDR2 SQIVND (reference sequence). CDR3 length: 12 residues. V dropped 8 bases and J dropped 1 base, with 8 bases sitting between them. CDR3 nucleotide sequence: TGTGCCAGTGCCGAATCGAACACTGAAGCTTTCTTT. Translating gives CASAESNTEAFF.

The CDR3 DNA follows: TGTGCCAGCAGGGCTAGCACAGATACGCAGTATTTT. It specifies CASRASTDTQYF. V and J are TRBV5-5 and TRBJ2-3; D uncertain. This CDR3 has 12 residues. Trimming left V 5 bases short and J 0 bases short, with 4 bases between. In germline, CDR1 is SGHKS, CDR2 YYEKEE (reference sequence).

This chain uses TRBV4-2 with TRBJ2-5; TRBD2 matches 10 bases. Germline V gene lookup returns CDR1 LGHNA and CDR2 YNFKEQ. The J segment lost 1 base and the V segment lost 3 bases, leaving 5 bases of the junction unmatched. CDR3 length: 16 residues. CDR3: CASSQTRTSGQETQYF. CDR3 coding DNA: TGTGCCAGCAGCCAGACCCGGACTAGCGGCCAAGAGACCCAGTACTTC.

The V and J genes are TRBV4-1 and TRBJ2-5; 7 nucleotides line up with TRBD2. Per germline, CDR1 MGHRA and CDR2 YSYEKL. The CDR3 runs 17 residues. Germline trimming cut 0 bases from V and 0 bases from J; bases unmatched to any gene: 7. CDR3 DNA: TGCGCCAGCAGCCAAGATCCCCAGCGGGGCTACCAAGAGACCCAGTACTTC. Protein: CASSQDPQRGYQETQYF.

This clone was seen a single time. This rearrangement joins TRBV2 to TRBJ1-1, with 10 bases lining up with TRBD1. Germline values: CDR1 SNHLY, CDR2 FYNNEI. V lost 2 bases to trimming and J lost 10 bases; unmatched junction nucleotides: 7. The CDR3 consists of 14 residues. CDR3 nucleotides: TGTGCCAGCAGTGAATTCGGACAGGGGGTTTCAGCTTTCTTT. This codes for CASSEFGQGVSAFF. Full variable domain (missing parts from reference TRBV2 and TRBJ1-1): EPEVTQTPSHQVTQMGQEVILRCVPISNHLYFYWYRQILGQKVEFLVSFYNNEISEKSEIFDDQFSVERPDGSNFTLKIRSTKLEDSAMYFCASSEFGQGVSAFFGQGTRLTVV.

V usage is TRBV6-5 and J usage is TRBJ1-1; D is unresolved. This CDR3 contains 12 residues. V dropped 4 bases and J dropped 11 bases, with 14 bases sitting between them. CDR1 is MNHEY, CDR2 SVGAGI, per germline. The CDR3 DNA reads TGTGCCAGCAGTTTAGTCGGGGAGTACGCTTTCTTT. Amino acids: CASSLVGEYAFF.

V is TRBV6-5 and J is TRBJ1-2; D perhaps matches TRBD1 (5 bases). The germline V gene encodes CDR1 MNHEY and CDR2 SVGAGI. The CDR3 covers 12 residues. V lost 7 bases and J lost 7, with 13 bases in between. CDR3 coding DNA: TGTGCCAGCATCGCAGGGTTCAGTGGCTACACCTTC. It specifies CASIAGFSGYTF.

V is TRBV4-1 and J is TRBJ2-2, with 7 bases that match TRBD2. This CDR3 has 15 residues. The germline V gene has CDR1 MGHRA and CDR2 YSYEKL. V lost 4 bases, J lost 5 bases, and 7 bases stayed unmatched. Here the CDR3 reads CASSRQMGLTGELFF. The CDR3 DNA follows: TGCGCCAGCAGCCGCCAAATGGGACTAACCGGGGAGCTGTTTTTT.

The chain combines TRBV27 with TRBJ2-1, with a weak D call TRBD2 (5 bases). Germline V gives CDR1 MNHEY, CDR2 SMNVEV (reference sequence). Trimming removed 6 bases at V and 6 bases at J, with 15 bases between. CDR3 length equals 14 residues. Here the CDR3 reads CASRRPGLLNEQFF. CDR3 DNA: TGTGCCAGCAGGCGACCCGGACTTCTCAATGAGCAGTTCTTC.

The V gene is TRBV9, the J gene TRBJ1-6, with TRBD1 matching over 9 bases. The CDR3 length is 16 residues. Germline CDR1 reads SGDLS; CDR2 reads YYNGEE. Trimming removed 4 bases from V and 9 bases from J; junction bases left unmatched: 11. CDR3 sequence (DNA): TGTGCCAGCAGCCTTCGGACAGGGGAGTCAGTTTCACCCCTCCACTTT. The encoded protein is CASSLRTGESVSPLHF.

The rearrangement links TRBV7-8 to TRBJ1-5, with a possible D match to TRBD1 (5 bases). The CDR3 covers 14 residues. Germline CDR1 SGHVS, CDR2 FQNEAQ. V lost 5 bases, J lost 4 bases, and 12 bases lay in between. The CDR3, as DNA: TGTGCCAGCAGCCCTGGGCAGGGAAATCAGCCCCAGCATTTT. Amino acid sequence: CASSPGQGNQPQHF.

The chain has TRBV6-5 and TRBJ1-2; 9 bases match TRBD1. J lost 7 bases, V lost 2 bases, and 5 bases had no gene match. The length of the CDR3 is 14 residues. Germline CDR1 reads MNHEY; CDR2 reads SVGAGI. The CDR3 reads CASSYDGTGFGYTF. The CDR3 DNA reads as TGTGCCAGCAGTTACGACGGGACAGGGTTTGGCTACACCTTC.

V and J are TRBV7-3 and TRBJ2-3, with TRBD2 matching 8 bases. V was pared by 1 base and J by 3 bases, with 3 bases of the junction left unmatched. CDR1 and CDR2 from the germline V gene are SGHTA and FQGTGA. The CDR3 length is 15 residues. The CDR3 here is CASSLKSSGTDTQYF. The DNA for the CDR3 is TGTGCCAGCAGCTTAAAGTCTAGCGGGACAGATACGCAGTATTTT.

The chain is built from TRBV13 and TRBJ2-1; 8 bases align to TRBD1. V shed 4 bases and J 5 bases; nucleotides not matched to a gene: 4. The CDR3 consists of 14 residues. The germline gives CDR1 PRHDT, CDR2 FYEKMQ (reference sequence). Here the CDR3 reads CASSSRDRNNEQFF. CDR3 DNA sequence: TGTGCCAGCAGCTCCCGGGACAGGAACAATGAGCAGTTCTTC.

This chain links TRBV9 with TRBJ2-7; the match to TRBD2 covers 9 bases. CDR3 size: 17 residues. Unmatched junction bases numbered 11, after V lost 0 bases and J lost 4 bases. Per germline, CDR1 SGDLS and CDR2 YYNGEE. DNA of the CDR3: TGTGCCAGCAGCGTAGGTCCCGTAGCGGGGGCCCTGTACGAGCAGTACTTC. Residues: CASSVGPVAGALYEQYF. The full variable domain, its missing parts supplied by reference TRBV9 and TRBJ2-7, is DSGVTQTPKHLITATGQRVTLRCSPRSGDLSVYWYQQSLDQGLQFLIQYYNGEERAKGNILERFSAQQFPDLHSELNLSSLELGDSALYFCASSVGPVAGALYEQYFGPGTRLTVT.